These T cell receptor beta chains were read from a single sample in a study of shared clonotypes between healthy human individuals. TCRdb keeps only in-frame clones here, not all; method: immunoSEQ multiplex PCR. The sample lists about 690,000 clones, 80% to 95% seen once, with less than 40% in the top ten. Sequenced sample: memory CD8+ T cells from PBMCs. These receptors all stem from a man aged 18-30 years in good health. Some clones in this sample may be carry-over from other donors' samples. CDR3s include the opening cysteine and the closing phenylalanine or tryptophan. The D gene is left open where the match is weak. For some rows the clone size is stated as once, few or many, or as a class when expanded; others skip it.

v_call	clone_size	j_call	d_call	cdr3_nt	cdr3_aa
TRBV28	NA	TRBJ1-4	NA	TGTGCCAGTTACCAGGGGCAACTGTTTTTT	CASYQGQLFF
TRBV9	NA	TRBJ1-2	TRBD1	TGTGCCAGCACCCGGGACAGGGGGCCATTTAACTATGGCTACACCTTC	CASTRDRGPFNYGYTF
TRBV7-2	many	TRBJ2-7	NA	TGTGCCAGCAGCTTACCTGGGGGAACCTACGAGCAGTACTTC	CASSLPGGTYEQYF
TRBV5-1	NA	TRBJ2-7	TRBD1	TGCGCCAGCAGCTTGTATTCAGGTGGGACAGGCCGCTACGAGCAGTACTTC	CASSLYSGGTGRYEQYF
TRBV27	NA	TRBJ2-1	TRBD2	TGTGCCAGCAGTTTGGCGGGAGGAGGATACAATGAGCAGTTCTTC	CASSLAGGGYNEQFF
TRBV7-9	few	TRBJ1-1	NA	TGTGCCAGCAGCTTAAAGGCAGATCGTGAAGCTTTCTTT	CASSLKADREAFF
TRBV13	NA	TRBJ1-2	TRBD1	TGTGCCAGCAGCCTCGGGACAGGGCCCTATGGCTACACCTTC	CASSLGTGPYGYTF
TRBV10-1	once	TRBJ2-2	NA	TGCGCCAGCAGTGAAACAGAATCCGGGGAGCTGTTTTTT	CASSETESGELFF
TRBV27	once	TRBJ2-7	NA	TGTGCCACCCGGGTCGGGACGAGTGTAATCTACGAGCAGTACTTC	CATRVGTSVIYEQYF
TRBV2	once	TRBJ2-3	NA	TGTGCCAGCAGTGAAGGAGCGTGGCTTAGCACAGATACGCAGTATTTT	CASSEGAWLSTDTQYF
TRBV27	NA	TRBJ1-3	NA	TGTGCCAGCAGTCCCTTTGGGGTTGGAGGAAACACCATATATTTT	CASSPFGVGGNTIYF
TRBV27	NA	TRBJ1-5	NA	TGTGCCAGCAGTACTCAGGGACGCAATCAGCCCCAGCATTTT	CASSTQGRNQPQHF
TRBV25-1	NA	TRBJ2-2	TRBD2	TGTGCCAGCAAGCCCGGGACTAGCGGCACCGGGGAGCTGTTTTTT	CASKPGTSGTGELFF
TRBV11-2	NA	TRBJ1-1	NA	TGTGCCAGCAGCCCGGACCCGACGGACACTGAAGCTTTCTTT	CASSPDPTDTEAFF
TRBV7-9	NA	TRBJ2-3	NA	TGTGCCAGCAGGGAAGGTCGCGCAGATACGCAGTATTTT	CASREGRADTQYF
TRBV10-2	NA	TRBJ2-7	TRBD1	TGCGCCAGCAGGCTTGGACAGGAATGGGGAGCCTACGAGCAGTACTTC	CASRLGQEWGAYEQYF
TRBV4-3	NA	TRBJ1-1	NA	TGCGCCAGCAGCCAAGAAACCGGGGTTTCGCTGAACACTGAAGCTTTCTTT	CASSQETGVSLNTEAFF